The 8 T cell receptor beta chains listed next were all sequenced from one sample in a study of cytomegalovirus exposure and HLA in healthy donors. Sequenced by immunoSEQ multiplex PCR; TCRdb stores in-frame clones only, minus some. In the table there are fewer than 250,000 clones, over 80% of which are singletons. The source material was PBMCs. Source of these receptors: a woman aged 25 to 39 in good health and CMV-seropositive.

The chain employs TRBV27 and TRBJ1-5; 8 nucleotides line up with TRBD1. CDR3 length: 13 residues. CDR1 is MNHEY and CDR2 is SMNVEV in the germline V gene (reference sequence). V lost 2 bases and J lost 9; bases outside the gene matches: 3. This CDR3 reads CASSLTGGPPQHF. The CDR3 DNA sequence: TGTGCCAGCAGTTTAACAGGGGGTCCGCCCCAGCATTTT.

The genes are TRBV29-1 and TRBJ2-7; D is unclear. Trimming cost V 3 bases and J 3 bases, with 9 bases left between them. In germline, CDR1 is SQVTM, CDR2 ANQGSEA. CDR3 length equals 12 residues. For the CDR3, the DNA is TGCAGCGTTGATACACCGGGCTACGAGCAGTACTTC. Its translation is CSVDTPGYEQYF.

The CDR3 is CASSGQGAEQFF. The CDR3 nucleotides read TGTGCCAGCAGCGGGCAGGGGGCTGAGCAGTTCTTC. This chain links TRBV27 with TRBJ2-1; 8 bases line up with TRBD1. The CDR3 consists of 12 residues. The V gene end was trimmed by 6 bases and the J gene end by 9 bases; junction bases not matched to a gene: 4. Germline CDR1 reads MNHEY; CDR2 reads SMNVEV (reference sequence).

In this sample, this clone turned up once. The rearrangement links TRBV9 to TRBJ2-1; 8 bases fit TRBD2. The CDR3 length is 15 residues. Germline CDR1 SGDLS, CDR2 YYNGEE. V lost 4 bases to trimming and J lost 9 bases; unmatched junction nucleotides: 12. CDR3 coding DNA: TGTGCCAGCAGCCTTAGGGGAGCGGGAGCTGTTGAGCAGTTCTTC. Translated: CASSLRGAGAVEQFF.

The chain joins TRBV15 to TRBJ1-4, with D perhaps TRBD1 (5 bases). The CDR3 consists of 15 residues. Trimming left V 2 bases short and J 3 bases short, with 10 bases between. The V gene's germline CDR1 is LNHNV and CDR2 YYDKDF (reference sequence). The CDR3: CATSRIQDPNEKLFF. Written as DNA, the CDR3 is TGTGCCACCAGCAGAATACAGGATCCTAATGAAAAACTGTTTTTT.

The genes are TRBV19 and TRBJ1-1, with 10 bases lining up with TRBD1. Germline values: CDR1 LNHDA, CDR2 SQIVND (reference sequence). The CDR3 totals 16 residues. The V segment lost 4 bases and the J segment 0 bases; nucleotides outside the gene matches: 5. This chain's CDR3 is CASSKRTGGVNTEAFF. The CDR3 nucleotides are TGTGCCAGTAGTAAACGGACAGGGGGTGTGAACACTGAAGCTTTCTTT.

DNA for the CDR3: TGTGCCAGCAGTTATGCCGGGACTAGCGGAACCTACGAGCAGTACTTC. Translating it yields CASSYAGTSGTYEQYF. V gene TRBV6-5 combines with J gene TRBJ2-7; 11 bases are shared with TRBD2. There are 16 residues in the CDR3. Per germline, CDR1 MNHEY and CDR2 SVGAGI. The trim removed 3 bases at V and 2 bases at J, leaving 6 bases unmatched.

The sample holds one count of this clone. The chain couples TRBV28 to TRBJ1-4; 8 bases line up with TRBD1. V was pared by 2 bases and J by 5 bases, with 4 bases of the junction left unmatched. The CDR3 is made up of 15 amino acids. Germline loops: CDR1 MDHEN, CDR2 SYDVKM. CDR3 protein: CASSLQGAMNEKLFF. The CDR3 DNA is TGTGCCAGCAGTTTACAGGGGGCGATGAATGAAAAACTGTTTTTT.